Listed here are 14 T cell receptor beta chains from one sample, sequenced in a study of blood T cell repertoires in COVID-19. TCRdb's copy holds only in-frame clones and misses some; the assay was immunoSEQ multiplex PCR. The sample shows 250,000 to 300,000 clones, 75% to 95% of them seen only once. Sequenced material: PBMCs or T cells enriched from blood (not recorded which). The receptor source for this set is a woman aged 25-40 years who had recovered from COVID-19.

This sequence joins TRBV7-9 and TRBJ1-6; 9 bases are shared with TRBD1. Losses at the gene ends were 5 bases for V and 7 bases for J; bases not matched to a gene: 9. The CDR3 is made up of 16 amino acids. Germline values: CDR1 SEHNR, CDR2 FQNEAQ (reference sequence). Here the CDR3 DNA reads TGTGCCAGCAGCGATACAGGGGGCTCGGGGAATTCACCCCTCCACTTT. Its translation: CASSDTGGSGNSPLHF.

This chain joins TRBV5-4 and TRBJ1-1; 7 bases agree with TRBD1. The J segment lost 5 bases and the V segment lost 3 bases, leaving 10 bases of the junction unmatched. There are 15 residues in the CDR3. Germline V gives CDR1 SGHNT, CDR2 YYREEE (reference sequence). The CDR3 spells CASSSNRGLRTEAFF. The CDR3 bases are TGTGCCAGCAGCTCCAACAGGGGTTTGCGGACTGAAGCTTTCTTT.

Regarding this clone: One junction end disagrees with the germline gene, perhaps due to a read error. The chain joins TRBV7-7 to TRBJ2-1; D is possibly TRBD2 (5 bases). The CDR3 totals 15 residues. Germline V gene sequence: CDR1 SSHAT, CDR2 FNYEAQ (reference sequence). This CDR3 reads CASSLDGGFYNEQFF. The CDR3 nucleotides are TGTGCTAGCAGCTTAGACGGAGGTTTCTACAATGAGCAGTTCTTC.

The chain employs TRBV18 and TRBJ1-4; D possibly corresponds to TRBD1 (5 bases). Germline CDR1 KGHSH, CDR2 LQKENI. This CDR3 comprises 14 residues. Deletions cut 1 base from V and 4 bases from J, with 7 bases between. CDR3 loop: CASSPRDSNEKLFF. CDR3 coding DNA: TGTGCCAGCTCACCACGCGACAGTAATGAAAAACTGTTTTTT.

This clone is termed medium-sized. This sequence joins TRBV14 and TRBJ1-2; possible D gene TRBD1, 6 bases. The ends were cut back, 3 bases at V and 4 bases at J, with 15 bases in the middle. The CDR3 sequence is 15 residues long. Germline CDR1 and CDR2: SGHDN and FVKESK. The CDR3 region is CASSQSGAPGYGYTF. The CDR3 nucleotides are TGTGCCAGCAGCCAGTCAGGGGCCCCGGGCTATGGCTACACCTTC. The variable domain in full, completed from reference TRBV14 and TRBJ1-2, reads EAGVTQFPSHSVIEKGQTVTLRCDPISGHDNLYWYRRVMGKEIKFLLHFVKESKQDESGMPNNRFLAERTGGTYSTLKVQPAELEDSGVYFCASSQSGAPGYGYTFGSGTRLTVV.

The chain links TRBV6-5 to TRBJ2-7; D gene ambiguous. CDR1 is MNHEY, CDR2 SVGAGI, per germline. The V end lost 4 bases, the J end lost 2 bases, and 9 bases lay between the germline ends. CDR3 length: 13 amino acids. The CDR3 loop reads CASSLQLTYEQYF. The CDR3 region has the DNA TGTGCCAGCAGTTTACAGCTAACCTACGAGCAGTACTTC.

The chain employs TRBV2 and TRBJ1-5, with 8 nucleotides matching TRBD1. CDR3 length equals 14 residues. V was pared by 6 bases and J by 4 bases, with 5 bases of the junction left unmatched. Germline loops: CDR1 SNHLY, CDR2 FYNNEI. CDR3 sequence reads: CASSHRQGNQPQHF. The CDR3, as DNA: TGTGCCAGCAGCCATCGACAGGGGAATCAGCCCCAGCATTTT.

This chain connects TRBV6-5 to TRBJ2-7, with a possible D match to TRBD1 (6 bases). This CDR3 is 15 amino acids long. Trimming cost V 6 bases and J 6 bases, with 21 bases left between them. Germline V gene data show CDR1 as MNHEY and CDR2 as SVGAGI. CDR3 residues: CASRTSGQPVAEQYF. The CDR3 DNA follows: TGTGCCAGCAGGACGTCGGGACAACCGGTGGCCGAGCAGTACTTC.

The chain is built from TRBV6-4 and TRBJ2-1; D possibly corresponds to TRBD2 (6 bases). This CDR3 is built from 13 residues. Germline V CDR1 and CDR2: MRHNA, SNTAGT. The germline V and J ends were trimmed by 3 bases and 8 bases, with 11 bases remaining between them. The CDR3 DNA reads as TGTGCCAGCAGTGAACGGGAGAGGGATGAGCAGTTCTTC. It codes for CASSERERDEQFF.

The chain uses TRBV2 and TRBJ2-2; 10 positions agree with TRBD2. Germline V gives CDR1 SNHLY, CDR2 FYNNEI. Trimming removed 5 bases from V and 3 bases from J; junction bases left unmatched: 3. The CDR3 sequence is 15 residues long. CDR3 region: CASSRLAGDTGELFF. The DNA of the CDR3 is TGTGCCAGCAGTAGGCTAGCGGGAGACACCGGGGAGCTGTTTTTT.

J is TRBJ2-1 and V is TRBV2; 9 nucleotides align to TRBD2. The CDR3 runs 13 residues. Germline CDR1 SNHLY, CDR2 FYNNEI. The junction had 8 bases not matched to a gene; V was cut back by 10 bases and J by 7 bases. CDR3 sequence reads: CATSAGGGNEQFF. The CDR3 DNA reads TGTGCCACCTCGGCGGGAGGGGGGAATGAGCAGTTCTTC. Combining the CDR3 with reference TRBV2 and TRBJ2-1 gives the whole variable domain EPEVTQTPSHQVTQMGQEVILRCVPISNHLYFYWYRQILGQKVEFLVSFYNNEISEKSEIFDDQFSVERPDGSNFTLKIRSTKLEDSAMYFCATSAGGGNEQFFGPGTRLTVL.

The V call is TRBV30, the J call TRBJ1-1; 7 bases fit TRBD1. CDR1 and CDR2 from the germline V gene are GTSNPN and SVGIG (reference sequence). The CDR3 has 13 residues. The junction had 4 bases not matched to a gene; V was cut back by 3 bases and J by 3 bases. CDR3 sequence reads: CAWRGGQHTEAFF. In nucleotides, the CDR3 is TGTGCCTGGAGGGGGGGACAGCACACTGAAGCTTTCTTT.

In regard to this clone: Germline is not matched at one junction end, which may reflect a read error. The rearrangement joins TRBV2 to TRBJ1-6; 7 bases align to TRBD1. Germline V gene sequence: CDR1 SNHLY, CDR2 FYNNEI. The CDR3 consists of 12 residues. CDR3 amino acids: CARTGPNLPLHF. The CDR3 coding sequence is TGTGCCAGGACAGGGCCAAATTTACCCCTCCACTTT.

The chain employs TRBV7-9 and TRBJ2-3; TRBD1 agrees at 7 bases. Germline-derived CDR1 and CDR2 are SEHNR and FQNEAQ (reference sequence). The CDR3 loop spans 16 amino acids. V dropped 4 bases and J dropped 4; count of bases not matched to a gene: 11. Here the CDR3 DNA reads TGTGCCAGCAGCTCCAATCGACAGGGAGAGGCAGATACGCAGTATTTT. It is translated as CASSSNRQGEADTQYF.